This entry concerns a single T cell receptor (beta chain). Alongside a J-beta primer mix, a sample-barcoded 5' primer served in a second PCR lasting roughly 7 to 11 cycles. TCRdb processed the 5' RACE reads anew with MiXCR; each CDR3 protein has one entry. This sample has roughly 1,800,000 distinct CDR3 sequences; around half occur once, and the top ten carry approximately 2.1%. The data were obtained in a study of blood T cells in healthy people across ages. Peripheral blood from each donor was collected in a volume of roughly 9.8 milliliters. V was cut by 0 bases and J by 2 bases, with 10 bases left in between. CDR1 and CDR2 from the germline V gene are MGHRA and YSYEKL. This CDR3 is 15 amino acids long.

This receptor was identified in a woman aged 40 to 50 in good health. The chain is built from TRBV4-1 and TRBJ2-5; perhaps TRBD2 as D (6 bases). Material for sequencing was blood. CDR3 nucleotide sequence: TGCGCCAGCAGCCAAGATGGGCGGGGACAAGAGACCCAGTACTTC. It translates to CASSQDGRGQETQYF.